This TCR beta chain emerged from a study of immune evolution from preneoplasia to lung adenocarcinoma. Overall study context: HLA loss of heterozygosity: over 5.5% AIS, about 14% MIA, about 30% ADC, none AAH.

This clone was observed once. Its matching antigen is unknown. After pathologic assessment, macro-dissection selected premalignant or tumor cells for extraction. The protocol was immunoSEQ multiplex PCR, while the TCRdb copy is restricted to in-frame clones and leaves out a portion. The sample consists of 3,500 to 4,000 clones, about 82% of them appearing once. The study's findings and limits: Top clone frequencies peaked in normal lung, apparently declining through invasive adenocarcinoma. Clonality was highest in normal lung, lower in later-stage lesions apparently.

Unmatched junction bases numbered 4, after V lost 2 bases and J lost 4 bases. There are 15 residues in the CDR3. In germline, CDR1 is GTSNPN, CDR2 SVGIG (reference sequence). V and J are TRBV30 and TRBJ2-5; 13 positions match TRBD2. The source is a person aged 70 to 85 with lung adenocarcinoma. Sequenced material: FFPE minimally invasive lung adenocarcinoma tissue. The CDR3 DNA reads TGTGCCTGGAGTCAGGGACTAGCGGGAACAGAGACCCAGTACTTC. Protein sequence: CAWSQGLAGTETQYF.